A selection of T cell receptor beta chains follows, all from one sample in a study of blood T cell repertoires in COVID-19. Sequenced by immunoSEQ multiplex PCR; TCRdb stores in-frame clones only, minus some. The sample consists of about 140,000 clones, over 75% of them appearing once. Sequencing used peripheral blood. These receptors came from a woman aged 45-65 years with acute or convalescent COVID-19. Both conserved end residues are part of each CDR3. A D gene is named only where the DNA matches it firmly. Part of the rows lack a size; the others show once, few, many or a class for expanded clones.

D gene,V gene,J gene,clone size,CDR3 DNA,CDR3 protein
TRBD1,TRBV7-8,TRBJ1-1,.,TGTGCCAGCAGCTTGGGGACAGGGCCCCCGAACACTGAAGCTTTCTTT,CASSLGTGPPNTEAFF
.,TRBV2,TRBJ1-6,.,TGTGCCAGCAGTGTTTCGGGGGGCCCGGACAATTCACCCCTCCACTTT,CASSVSGGPDNSPLHF
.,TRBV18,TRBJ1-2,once,TGTGCCAGCTCCGAGGGATCTGACTATGGCTACACCTTC,CASSEGSDYGYTF
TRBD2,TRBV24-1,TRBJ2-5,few,TGTGCCACCAGTGATGGCGGACTAGCGGGAGTCCTTGAGACCCAGTACTTC,CATSDGGLAGVLETQYF
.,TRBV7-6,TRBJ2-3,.,TGTGCCAGCAGCTGGGGGACTCTCCGGAGCACAGATACGCAGTATTTT,CASSWGTLRSTDTQYF
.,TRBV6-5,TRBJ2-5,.,TGTGCCAGCAGTTACTCCAGGGGCAGGGAAGAGACCCAGTACTTC,CASSYSRGREETQYF
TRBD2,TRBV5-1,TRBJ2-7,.,TGCGCCAGCAGGCCCGGGACTAGCGGGACCGAAAGGTACTTC,CASRPGTSGTERYF
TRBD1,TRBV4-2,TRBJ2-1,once,TGTGCCAGCAGCCAAGATTTGGGACAGTACAATGAGCAGTTCTTC,CASSQDLGQYNEQFF
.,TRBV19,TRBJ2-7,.,TGTGCCAGTAGTACCACCAGGGGCCTGGGGGAGCAGTACTTC,CASSTTRGLGEQYF
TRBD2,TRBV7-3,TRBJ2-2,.,TGTGCCAGCAGCTTAGCGGGAGGGGTCACCGGGGAGCTGTTTTTT,CASSLAGGVTGELFF
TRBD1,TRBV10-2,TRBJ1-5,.,TGCGCCAGCACCCCGGGACAGGTCTTCCCACCCCAGCATTTT,CASTPGQVFPPQHF
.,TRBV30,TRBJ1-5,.,TGTGCCTGGAGCGCGGACTCCGCTTTCAATCAGCCCCAGCATTTT,CAWSADSAFNQPQHF
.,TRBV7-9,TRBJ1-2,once,TGTGCCAGCAGCCGGAGGGAGATCTATGGCTACACCTTC,CASSRREIYGYTF
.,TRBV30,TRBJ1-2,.,TGTGCCTGGTCCGGACAGTTTTTTGGCTACACCTTC,CAWSGQFFGYTF
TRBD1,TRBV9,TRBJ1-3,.,TGTGCCAGCAGCCAGGGACAGGCCGTCTCTGGAAACACCATATATTTT,CASSQGQAVSGNTIYF
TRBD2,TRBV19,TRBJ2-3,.,TGTGCCAGTAGTATGGTCCCGGTACTAGCGGGGGGGCCACGAGCAGATACGCAGTATTTT,CASSMVPVLAGGPRADTQYF
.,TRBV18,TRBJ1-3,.,TGTGCCAGTTCACGGGGGGCTGGAAACACCATATATTTT,CASSRGAGNTIYF
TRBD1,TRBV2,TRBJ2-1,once,TGTGCCAGCAGTGAAGACAGGGGGGCCTACAATGAGCAGTTCTTC,CASSEDRGAYNEQFF
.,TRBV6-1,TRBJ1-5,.,TGTGCCAGCAGTGCCCGGGACACAAGAGCCTATAGCAATCAGCCCCAGCATTTT,CASSARDTRAYSNQPQHF
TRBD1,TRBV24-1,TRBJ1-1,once,TGTGCCACCGGGGACAGCATGAACACTGAAGCTTTCTTT,CATGDSMNTEAFF
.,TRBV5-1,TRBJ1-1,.,TGCGCCAGCAGCTTGGGGGCCATGAACACTGAAGCTTTCTTT,CASSLGAMNTEAFF
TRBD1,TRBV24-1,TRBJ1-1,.,TGTGCCACTAGACCGACAGACAGGGAGTACACTGAAGCTTTCTTT,CATRPTDREYTEAFF
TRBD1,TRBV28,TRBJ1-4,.,TGTGCCAGCAGTTTGCCAACAGGGACAGGGATGACGGAAAAACTGTTTTTT,CASSLPTGTGMTEKLFF
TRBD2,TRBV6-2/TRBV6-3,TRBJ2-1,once,TGTGCCAGCAGTTACCCCATGGGTAGCGGGGGTCGGTACAATGAGCAGTTCTTC,CASSYPMGSGGRYNEQFF
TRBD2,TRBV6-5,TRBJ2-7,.,TGTGCCAGCAGACTAGCGGGCCTCTCCTACGAGCAGTACTTC,CASRLAGLSYEQYF
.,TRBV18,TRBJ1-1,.,TGTGCCAGCTCACCACTGTCGCCAGGGAGGGCTGAAGCTTTCTTT,CASSPLSPGRAEAFF
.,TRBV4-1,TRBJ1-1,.,TGCGCCAGCAGCCGAGCCACAGCCCGGACAGCGAACACTGAAGCTTTCTTT,CASSRATARTANTEAFF
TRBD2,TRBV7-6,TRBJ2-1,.,TGTGCCAGCAGCTTCCTAGCGGGAGTTTACAATGAGCAGTTCTTC,CASSFLAGVYNEQFF
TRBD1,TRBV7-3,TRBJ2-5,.,TGTGCCAGCAGCTCCGGACAGGGGATAGGGGAGACCCAGTACTTC,CASSSGQGIGETQYF
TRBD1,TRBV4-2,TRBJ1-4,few,TGTGCCAGCAGCCAACAAACAGGGGGCGTAACTAATGAAAAACTGTTTTTT,CASSQQTGGVTNEKLFF
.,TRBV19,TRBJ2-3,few,TGTGCCAGTAGTGTGCGACAGGCAGATACGCAGTATTTT,CASSVRQADTQYF